The clone carrying this T cell receptor beta chain was recorded once. Antigen specificity is unknown. Method: immunoSEQ multiplex PCR; TCRdb's copy keeps in-frame clones and lacks some. In the table there are about 2 million clones, approximately 95% of which are singletons. CDR1 is SGDLS, CDR2 YYNGEE, per germline. The CDR3 has 15 residues. With 0 bases removed from V and 5 bases from J, the gap between germline ends came to 15 bases. The sample is drawn from a study of shared clonotypes between healthy human individuals. Study-level points and caveats: Only blood underwent sampling, and tissue repertoires likely differ. It was the few donors that limited the genetic and exposure-history diversity represented.

CD45RO-negative, CCR7-positively selected cells formed the naive CD8 fraction, excluding terminally differentiated effector memory CD45RA+ cells. Caucasian adults residing in Nashville, Tennessee made up all the donors. Specimen: naive CD8+ T cells sorted from blood. V and J are TRBV9 and TRBJ2-7; D might be TRBD2 (7 bases). The receptor was derived from a man between 18 and 29 years old in good health. The CDR3 nucleotides are TGTGCCAGCAGCGTAGAAGGGGGAGGGATCCACGAGCAGTACTTC. Amino acid sequence: CASSVEGGGIHEQYF.